A selection of T cell receptor beta chains follows, all from one sample in a study of cytomegalovirus exposure and HLA in healthy donors. Sequenced by immunoSEQ multiplex PCR; TCRdb stores in-frame clones only, minus some. Here the sample spans 160,000 or so clones, roughly 75% being singletons. The sample was PBMCs. These receptors were taken from a female donor in good health and CMV-seronegative. CDR3s include the opening cysteine and the closing phenylalanine or tryptophan. Fields, in order: clone size, D gene, J gene, V gene, CDR3 protein, CDR3 DNA. D genes are given only for firm matches. Only some rows state a clone size, as once, few, many or a class for expanded clones.

NA,NA,TRBJ2-5,TRBV28,CASSLGQLETQYF,TGTGCCAGCAGCTTAGGACAGTTAGAGACCCAGTACTTC
few,TRBD2,TRBJ2-3,TRBV7-2,CASSFTGTSGWDTQYF,TGTGCCAGCAGCTTTACCGGGACTAGCGGGTGGGATACGCAGTATTTT
NA,NA,TRBJ2-1,TRBV7-2,CASSLLGIRGSYNEQFF,TGTGCCAGCAGCCTGCTAGGAATAAGGGGCTCCTACAATGAGCAGTTCTTC
few,TRBD1,TRBJ2-5,TRBV11-3,CASSPQTGTEETQYF,TGTGCCAGCAGCCCCCAGACAGGGACGGAAGAGACCCAGTACTTC
NA,TRBD1,TRBJ2-7,TRBV6-1,CASSWTGNYEQYF,TGTGCCAGCAGTTGGACAGGAAACTACGAGCAGTACTTC
NA,TRBD1,TRBJ2-6,TRBV30,CAWSRGTARGNVLTF,TGTGCCTGGAGTAGGGGGACAGCCCGTGGCAACGTCCTGACTTTC
once,NA,TRBJ2-3,TRBV5-6,CASSSLGQSRTDTQYF,TGTGCCAGCAGCTCGTTAGGACAGTCTCGCACAGATACGCAGTATTTT
NA,NA,TRBJ1-3,TRBV6-5,CASTPDQGPGNTIYF,TGTGCCAGCACCCCTGATCAGGGGCCCGGAAACACCATATATTTT
NA,NA,TRBJ2-7,TRBV5-1,CASSVLGGDTYEQYF,TGCGCCAGCAGTGTCCTTGGCGGAGATACCTACGAGCAGTACTTC
once,NA,TRBJ2-7,TRBV27,CASSPGQGGEQYF,TGTGCCAGCAGTCCGGGCCAGGGAGGCGAGCAGTACTTC
NA,NA,TRBJ2-7,TRBV29-1,CSVEASENQRGYEQYF,TGCAGCGTTGAGGCTAGCGAGAACCAAAGGGGCTACGAGCAGTACTTC
NA,NA,TRBJ2-1,TRBV6-6,CASSYGRKSSYNEQFF,TGTGCCAGCAGTTACGGCAGGAAGAGCTCCTACAATGAGCAGTTCTTC
NA,NA,TRBJ1-5,TRBV28,CASSLGGGRPNQPQHF,TGTGCCAGCAGTTTAGGAGGCGGCAGGCCCAATCAGCCCCAGCATTTT
NA,NA,TRBJ1-4,TRBV9,CASSAAAGLNEKLFF,TGTGCCAGCAGCGCCGCGGCGGGGTTAAATGAAAAACTGTTTTTT
NA,NA,TRBJ2-2,TRBV2,CASSGQAAWTTGELFF,TGTGCCAGCAGTGGACAGGCCGCGTGGACCACCGGGGAGCTGTTTTTT
NA,NA,TRBJ1-1,TRBV7-9,CASSPQVNTEAFF,TGTGCCAGCAGCCCACAGGTGAACACTGAAGCTTTCTTT
NA,NA,TRBJ1-3,TRBV30,CAWSSGQSSGNTIYF,TGTGCCTGGAGTTCAGGACAGAGCTCTGGAAACACCATATATTTT
NA,TRBD1,TRBJ1-4,TRBV5-1,CASSRGQGGEKLFF,TGCGCCAGCAGCCGCGGACAGGGAGGTGAAAAACTGTTTTTT
NA,NA,TRBJ1-6,TRBV28,CASSFPGSNSPLHF,TGTGCCAGCAGTTTCCCCGGGTCTAATTCACCCCTCCACTTT
NA,TRBD1,TRBJ1-6,TRBV30,CAWTGGNSPLHF,TGTGCCTGGACAGGGGGTAATTCACCCCTCCACTTT
NA,NA,TRBJ1-1,TRBV9,CASLRGEGDTEAFF,TGTGCCAGCTTAAGAGGGGAGGGGGACACTGAAGCTTTCTTT
NA,NA,TRBJ1-2,TRBV28,CASGGPVARANYGYTF,TGTGCCAGCGGGGGCCCCGTGGCGCGAGCTAACTATGGCTACACCTTC
NA,TRBD2,TRBJ2-1,TRBV15,CATSTILAGGDNEQFF,TGTGCCACCAGCACCATACTAGCGGGGGGGGACAATGAGCAGTTCTTC
NA,NA,TRBJ2-5,TRBV7-2,CASSPRTRETQYF,TGTGCCAGCAGCCCCCGGACAAGGGAGACCCAGTACTTC
few,TRBD1,TRBJ1-4,TRBV9,CASSGEDRGKLFF,TGTGCCAGCAGCGGGGAAGACAGGGGAAAACTGTTTTTT
NA,NA,TRBJ1-1,TRBV10-3,CAISEGAVNTEAFF,TGTGCCATCAGTGAAGGGGCGGTTAACACTGAAGCTTTCTTT
NA,NA,TRBJ1-3,TRBV7-8,CASSLEGVGNTIYF,TGTGCCAGCAGCTTAGAAGGGGTTGGAAACACCATATATTTT